This T cell receptor beta chain was observed in a study of blood T cell repertoires in COVID-19. Methods used by the authors: Estimation of nucleated cell counts was performed using reference gene primer amplification. Profiling relied on immunoSEQ multiplex PCR, and the TCRdb table lists in-frame clones only, not all of them. V and J calls and clone size are copied from that table; D and trimming were computed from the DNA. The sample holds about 200,000 clones, roughly four fifths seen once. Unmatched junction bases numbered 8, after V lost 4 bases and J lost 4 bases. The CDR3 is 18 residues long. In germline, CDR1 is LGHNT, CDR2 FRNRAP.

Sequenced input: peripheral blood. The genes are TRBV12-5 and TRBJ2-2; 14 bases align to TRBD2. This clonotype was sampled from a woman aged 40 to 50 with acute or convalescent COVID-19. The CDR3 coding sequence is TGTGCTAGTGGTTCTGGGACTAGCGGGGGTCCCGCCACCGGGGAGCTGTTTTTT. Protein product: CASGSGTSGGPATGELFF.